Following are 15 T cell receptor beta chains from one sample sequenced in a study of identifying expanded T cells in peripheral blood. Repertoires were generated with immunoSEQ multiplex PCR, while TCRdb's copy carries only in-frame clones and drops some. The repertoire holds around 120,000 clones, with approximately 86% as singletons. Sequencing was performed on blood. These receptors were taken from a person aged 18-70 years in good health.

In its sample, this clone was seen a few times. The rearrangement uses TRBV18 and TRBJ1-5; D unclear. CDR1 and CDR2 (germline): KGHSH, LQKENI. V shed 4 bases and J shed 3 bases, with 13 bases lying between them. CDR3 length: 15 amino acids. CDR3 in amino acids: CASSRYQDPNQPQHF. CDR3 DNA: TGTGCCAGCTCACGTTATCAAGATCCCAATCAGCCCCAGCATTTT.

With respect to this clone: At one boundary the junction diverges from the germline segment, which might be a read error. The chain combines TRBV27 with TRBJ2-7; D perhaps matches TRBD2 (6 bases). Germline V gene lookup returns CDR1 MNHEY and CDR2 SMNVEV (reference sequence). CDR3 length: 14 residues. The DNA of the CDR3 is TGTGCCAGCAGTAGCAGGGACTCATCCGACGAGCAGTGCTTC. This sequence encodes CASSSRDSSDEQCF.

This clone has just one count. This chain links TRBV28 with TRBJ2-6, with 7 positions matching TRBD1. V lost 6 bases to trimming and J lost 0 bases; unmatched junction nucleotides: 11. CDR3 length: 18 amino acids. In germline, CDR1 is MDHEN, CDR2 SYDVKM. CDR3: CASRPTGPLPSGANVLTF. CDR3 coding DNA: TGTGCCAGCAGGCCGACAGGGCCCCTTCCCTCTGGGGCCAACGTCCTGACTTTC.

The gene calls are TRBV5-1 and TRBJ2-7; D unresolved. Germline lookup yields CDR1 SGHRS and CDR2 YFSETQ. The CDR3 spans 12 residues. Trimming took 1 base from V and 0 from J, leaving 2 bases between them. CDR3 sequence reads: CASSLTSYEQYF. For the CDR3, the DNA is TGCGCCAGCAGCTTGACCTCCTACGAGCAGTACTTC.

The genes are TRBV23-1 and TRBJ2-5; D might be TRBD1 (5 bases). TRBV23-1 is filed as an ORF, its function uncertain. The V gene lost 1 base and the J gene lost 3 bases, with 12 bases spanning the gap. This CDR3 has 15 amino acids. CDR3 residues: CASSQFEPREETQYF. The CDR3 region has the DNA TGCGCCAGCAGTCAATTTGAGCCCAGGGAAGAGACCCAGTACTTC.

The chain carries TRBV5-4 and TRBJ2-1; 11 bases map to TRBD2. Germline CDR1 reads SGHNT; CDR2 reads YYREEE (reference sequence). The CDR3 sequence is 15 residues long. With V trimmed by 1 base and J by 3 bases, 0 bases remained unmatched. The CDR3 region has the DNA TGTGCCAGCAGCTTGACTAGCGGGAGCTACAATGAGCAGTTCTTC. Encoded protein: CASSLTSGSYNEQFF. The full variable domain, rest sourced from reference TRBV5-4 and TRBJ2-1, is ETGVTQSPTHLIKTRGQQVTLRCSSQSGHNTVSWYQQALGQGPQFIFQYYREEENGRGNFPPRFSGLQFPNYSSELNVNALELDDSALYLCASSLTSGSYNEQFFGPGTRLTVL.

The genes are TRBV5-6 and TRBJ1-2; D not resolved. This CDR3 has 12 amino acids. Germline V gives CDR1 SGHDT, CDR2 YYEEEE. Trimming shortened V by 3 bases and J by 8 bases, and 11 bases separated the two germline ends. CDR3 bases: TGTGCCAGCAGCTGGGATGAGGACGGCTACACCTTC. Translation: CASSWDEDGYTF. The full variable domain, its missing parts supplied by reference TRBV5-6 and TRBJ1-2, is DAGVTQSPTHLIKTRGQQVTLRCSPKSGHDTVSWYQQALGQGPQFIFQYYEEEERQRGNFPDRFSGHQFPNYSSELNVNALLLGDSALYLCASSWDEDGYTFGSGTRLTVV.

This chain joins TRBV2 and TRBJ1-4; D uncertain. Germline V gene lookup returns CDR1 SNHLY and CDR2 FYNNEI. Trimming took off 6 bases at V and 0 bases at J, with 8 bases between the two ends. The length of the CDR3 is 14 residues. The CDR3 sequence is CASRIHATNEKLFF. The CDR3 DNA is TGTGCCAGCAGGATTCATGCAACTAATGAAAAACTGTTTTTT.

V and J are TRBV19 and TRBJ1-3; D remains ambiguous. The CDR3 sequence is 14 residues long. The V gene's germline CDR1 is LNHDA and CDR2 SQIVND (reference sequence). Deletions cut 7 bases from V and 0 bases from J, with 10 bases between. CDR3 protein: CASKRMSSGNTIYF. CDR3 nucleotides: TGTGCCAGTAAACGGATGAGCTCTGGAAACACCATATATTTT.

This chain joins TRBV2 and TRBJ2-1; 14 nucleotides line up with TRBD2. With 4 bases clipped from V and 8 bases from J, the junction kept 4 bases outside the gene matches. The CDR3 consists of 15 residues. Germline CDR1 SNHLY, CDR2 FYNNEI. CDR3 loop: CASSGTSGRRDEQFF. The CDR3 DNA sequence: TGTGCCAGCAGTGGGACTAGCGGGAGGAGGGATGAGCAGTTCTTC.

The rearrangement joins TRBV4-1 to TRBJ1-4; 7 bases map to TRBD1. Germline V lookup: CDR1 MGHRA, CDR2 YSYEKL. J lost 4 bases, V lost 0 bases, and 8 bases had no gene match. This CDR3 spans 17 amino acids. The CDR3 loop is CASSQDLKGQFNEKLFF. CDR3 nucleotide sequence: TGCGCCAGCAGCCAAGATCTTAAGGGACAGTTTAATGAAAAACTGTTTTTT.

This clone occurred a few times. The chain links TRBV30 to TRBJ2-5, with TRBD2 as a possible D gene (5 bases). CDR1 is GTSNPN and CDR2 is SVGIG in the germline V gene (reference sequence). V lost 0 bases to trimming and J lost 2 bases, with 13 bases between them. There are 15 residues in the CDR3. This chain's CDR3 is CAWSVGSAGQETQYF. CDR3 coding DNA: TGTGCCTGGAGTGTAGGGAGCGCCGGTCAAGAGACCCAGTACTTC.

This rearrangement joins TRBV9 to TRBJ2-3; D ambiguous. Per the germline V gene, CDR1 is SGDLS and CDR2 is YYNGEE. The CDR3 length is 12 residues. With 5 bases removed from V and 5 bases from J, the gap between germline ends came to 9 bases. CDR3 nucleotides: TGTGCCAGCAGTGGAGCTGGAGATACGCAGTATTTT. Amino acids: CASSGAGDTQYF.

This clone was seen only once. V usage is TRBV11-3 and J usage is TRBJ2-3; either TRBD1 or TRBD2 may fit D (6 bases each). V was pared by 0 bases and J by 10 bases, with 14 bases between. This CDR3 comprises 14 residues. Germline CDR1 SGHNT, CDR2 YENEEA. The CDR3 bases are TGTGCCAGCAGCTTAGATCCGGGGGCGGATTCGCAGTATTTT. Encoded protein: CASSLDPGADSQYF.

V and J are TRBV28 and TRBJ1-2, with a weak D call TRBD1 (6 bases). V was trimmed by 4 bases and J by 5 bases, leaving 17 bases between them. CDR1 and CDR2 (germline): MDHEN, SYDVKM. The CDR3 sequence is 15 residues long. The CDR3 DNA is TGTGCCAGCAGTTCACCAATACAGGGCCTATATGGCTACACCTTC. This encodes CASSSPIQGLYGYTF.